Listed here is a single TCR beta chain. Some clones are missing from TCRdb's copy, which holds only in-frame ones; the method was immunoSEQ multiplex PCR. The sample shows 70,000 or so clones, around 92% of them seen only once. These data are taken from a study of control samples from healthy donors and cancer patients. Germline values: CDR1 SNHLY, CDR2 FYNNEI. Between the trimmed V and J ends, which lost 11 bases and 1 base, there was a span of 11 bases. This CDR3 spans 12 amino acids. This chain connects TRBV2 to TRBJ1-1; no clear D. The receptor comes from a man aged 60 to 75 with lung cancer. The sample was PBMCs. In DNA form, the CDR3 reads TGTGCCGCTCAGGTTCCGAACACTGAAGCTTTCTTT. This gives the protein CAAQVPNTEAFF. The full variable domain, its missing parts supplied by reference TRBV2 and TRBJ1-1, is EPEVTQTPSHQVTQMGQEVILRCVPISNHLYFYWYRQILGQKVEFLVSFYNNEISEKSEIFDDQFSVERPDGSNFTLKIRSTKLEDSAMYFCAAQVPNTEAFFGQGTRLTVV.